The 21 T cell receptor beta chains below come from one sample, sequenced in a study of shared clonotypes between healthy human individuals. Sequencing was performed with immunoSEQ multiplex PCR; in TCRdb, only in-frame clones are kept and a portion is missing. The table has roughly 2 million clones, approximately 96% seen once; the top ten hold more than 0.1%. The sample taken for sequencing was naive CD4+ T cells sorted from blood. Subset given: CD45RA+ positively selected. Source of these receptors: a man aged 18 to 30 in good health.

CDR3 residues: CASSLVLKRGNQPQHF. Here the CDR3 DNA reads TGTGCCAGCAGCTTGGTCTTGAAACGTGGGAATCAGCCCCAGCATTTT. This chain links TRBV5-8 with TRBJ1-5, with D uncertain. The CDR3 spans 16 residues. V gave up 0 bases and J gave up 4 bases, with 14 bases separating them. The V gene's germline CDR1 is SGHTS and CDR2 YDEGEE.

V is TRBV10-1 and J is TRBJ2-1; 9 bases are a match to TRBD2. The V segment lost 5 bases and the J segment 4 bases; nucleotides outside the gene matches: 6. This CDR3 spans 15 amino acids. The germline CDR1 and CDR2 sequences are WNHNN and SYGVQD (reference sequence). As DNA, the CDR3 is TGCGCCAGCAGTCTAGCGGGAAATGGTTACAATGAGCAGTTCTTC. The encoded protein is CASSLAGNGYNEQFF.

CDR3 sequence (DNA): TGTGCCAGCTCACCATTCGACGGGGGGAGCACAGATACGCAGTATTTT. This encodes CASSPFDGGSTDTQYF. The chain combines TRBV18 with TRBJ2-3, with 7 bases aligning to TRBD2. The ends lost 2 bases at V and 0 bases at J; junction bases unmatched: 5. The V gene's germline CDR1 is KGHSH and CDR2 LQKENI. The CDR3 is 16 residues long.

CDR3 protein: CASRGGPTAYGYTF. Here the CDR3 DNA reads TGTGCCAGCCGGGGCGGCCCAACGGCCTATGGCTACACCTTC. This chain uses TRBV7-9 with TRBJ1-2; D might be TRBD1 (5 bases). The V and J ends lost 8 bases and 4 bases respectively, with 17 bases between them. There are 14 residues in the CDR3. Looked up from germline, CDR1 is SEHNR and CDR2 is FQNEAQ (reference sequence).

As concerns this clone: The same CDR3 can be traced to other DNA sequences in this sample. The rearrangement uses TRBV5-1 and TRBJ2-3; the D is unclear. The V and J ends lost 0 bases and 5 bases respectively, with 4 bases between them. Germline lookup yields CDR1 SGHRS and CDR2 YFSETQ. CDR3 length: 12 amino acids. CDR3 nucleotide sequence: TGCGCCAGCAGCTTGGGACTAGATACGCAGTATTTT. Amino acid sequence: CASSLGLDTQYF.

The chain combines TRBV7-8 with TRBJ1-2, with no clear D. Germline V gene lookup returns CDR1 SGHVS and CDR2 FQNEAQ. This CDR3 is built from 13 residues. Trimming took off 3 bases at V and 2 bases at J, with 7 bases between the two ends. The CDR3 here is CASSFRENYGYTF. The CDR3 bases are TGTGCCAGCAGCTTTCGGGAGAACTATGGCTACACCTTC.

The rearrangement links TRBV6-1 to TRBJ1-5; no firm D call. The V end lost 4 bases, the J end lost 0 bases, and 16 bases lay between the germline ends. The germline V gene encodes CDR1 MNHNS and CDR2 SASEGT. The CDR3 has 17 residues. The CDR3 nucleotides read TGTGCCAGCAGTGCCCCTGCCGGGGATTATAGCAATCAGCCCCAGCATTTT. Protein: CASSAPAGDYSNQPQHF.

This clone has just one count. V and J are TRBV6-5 and TRBJ1-1, with D tentatively TRBD1 (6 bases). The germline CDR1 and CDR2 sequences are MNHEY and SVGAGI. Trimming pared 7 bases from V and 5 bases from J, leaving 20 bases between. The CDR3 is made up of 15 amino acids. The CDR3 here is CASTLTGPRVTEAFF. The CDR3 DNA follows: TGTGCCAGCACCCTGACAGGTCCCCGGGTTACTGAAGCTTTCTTT.

J is TRBJ1-1 and V is TRBV27, with D tentatively TRBD1 (6 bases). Trimming removed 6 bases from V and 5 bases from J, with 19 bases in between. The CDR3 totals 15 residues. Germline lookup yields CDR1 MNHEY and CDR2 SMNVEV (reference sequence). CDR3 in amino acids: CASSFRQEGWTEAFF. In DNA form, the CDR3 reads TGTGCCAGCAGCTTCCGACAGGAGGGATGGACTGAAGCTTTCTTT.

The gene calls are TRBV6-5 and TRBJ1-1; 12 nucleotides align to TRBD1. The CDR3 extends over 15 amino acids. With 4 bases clipped from V and 14 bases from J, the junction kept 14 bases outside the gene matches. Looked up from germline, CDR1 is MNHEY and CDR2 is SVGAGI. The CDR3 region is CASSFAGTGGGSRFF. CDR3 in DNA: TGTGCCAGCAGTTTCGCCGGGACAGGGGGCGGATCTCGCTTCTTT.

Of note for this clone: Other DNA sequences in this specimen translate into the identical CDR3. The V and J genes are TRBV2 and TRBJ2-7; D call uncertain. V dropped 3 bases and J dropped 3 bases, with 12 bases sitting between them. Germline CDR1 is SNHLY and CDR2 is FYNNEI. This CDR3 has 14 residues. The CDR3 coding sequence is TGTGCCAGCAGTGAGACTGGAGTCGGCTACGAGCAGTACTTC. Translation: CASSETGVGYEQYF.

V and J are TRBV6-5 and TRBJ2-7; D gene uncertain. The CDR3 contains 16 residues. Trimming took 0 bases from V and 0 from J, leaving 12 bases between them. Germline-derived CDR1 and CDR2 are MNHEY and SVGAGI. The CDR3: CASSYSIAPSSYEQYF. The CDR3, as DNA: TGTGCCAGCAGTTACTCGATCGCGCCGAGCTCCTACGAGCAGTACTTC.

The chain links TRBV14 to TRBJ2-5; D is unresolved. Germline V gene sequence: CDR1 SGHDN, CDR2 FVKESK. V lost 4 bases and J 2 bases, leaving 14 bases between the germline ends. The CDR3 has 15 residues. The CDR3 coding sequence is TGTGCCAGCAGCCCGGGTGGAAAGGGACAAGAGACCCAGTACTTC. This gives the protein CASSPGGKGQETQYF.

This chain connects TRBV28 to TRBJ2-5, with TRBD1 as a possible D gene (6 bases). This CDR3 spans 13 amino acids. The V and J ends lost 7 bases and 13 bases respectively, with 22 bases between them. Looked up from germline, CDR1 is MDHEN and CDR2 is SYDVKM. The CDR3 DNA reads TGTGCCAGCACACCTCGTACAGGGTTTGGTCGGTACTTC. This translates into CASTPRTGFGRYF.

V and J are TRBV7-9 and TRBJ2-3; D might be TRBD2 (6 bases). CDR1 SEHNR and CDR2 FQNEAQ come from the germline V gene (reference sequence). CDR3 length: 17 residues. Between the trimmed V and J ends, which lost 3 bases and 2 bases, there was a span of 18 bases. In DNA, the CDR3 is TGTGCCAGCAGCTTCTTACTCACCGCGGGGCTCACAGATACGCAGTATTTT. Translated: CASSFLLTAGLTDTQYF.

In the case of this clone: This CDR3 is also generated by other DNA sequences in the sample. This chain connects TRBV5-6 to TRBJ2-5; weak D call: TRBD1 (6 bases). This CDR3 is built from 14 residues. Per the germline V gene, CDR1 is SGHDT and CDR2 is YYEEEE. V lost 1 base and J 5 bases, leaving 12 bases between the germline ends. The CDR3 protein is CASSLPTGSETQYF. In DNA form, the CDR3 reads TGTGCCAGCAGCTTGCCAACAGGGTCGGAGACCCAGTACTTC. The full variable domain, completed using reference TRBV5-6 and TRBJ2-5, is DAGVTQSPTHLIKTRGQQVTLRCSPKSGHDTVSWYQQALGQGPQFIFQYYEEEERQRGNFPDRFSGHQFPNYSSELNVNALLLGDSALYLCASSLPTGSETQYFGPGTRLLVL.

The chain carries TRBV11-2 and TRBJ2-2; D is perhaps TRBD1 (6 bases). Looked up from germline, CDR1 is SGHAT and CDR2 is FQNNGV. V dropped 5 bases and J dropped 0 bases, with 13 bases sitting between them. The CDR3 loop spans 16 amino acids. CDR3 in amino acids: CASSGRTVSNTGELFF. The DNA for the CDR3 is TGTGCCAGCAGCGGCCGGACAGTCTCGAACACCGGGGAGCTGTTTTTT.

Worth noting for this clone: A read error may produce the germline difference seen at one junction end. V usage is TRBV6-1 and J usage is TRBJ1-5, with TRBD1 matching 7 bases. The CDR3 loop spans 17 amino acids. Germline-derived CDR1 and CDR2 are MNHNS and SASEGT. The CDR3 loop reads CAISESGQGGRVQPQHF. DNA for the CDR3: TGTGCCATCAGTGAGTCGGGCCAGGGGGGGAGAGTTCAGCCCCAGCATTTT.

The table lists this clone with a count of one. The chain links TRBV7-2 to TRBJ2-7; the match to TRBD2 covers 10 bases. The germline CDR1 and CDR2 sequences are SGHTA and FQGNSA. Trimming at V came to 0 bases and at J to 4 bases, leaving 9 bases not matched to a gene. The CDR3 is 17 amino acids. The CDR3: CASSLAVVASGGYEQYF. The CDR3 DNA reads TGTGCCAGCAGCTTAGCCGTCGTGGCTAGCGGGGGTTACGAGCAGTACTTC.

The rearrangement uses TRBV28 and TRBJ1-3; possible D gene TRBD1, 6 bases. The germline V and J ends were trimmed by 2 bases and 2 bases, with 10 bases remaining between them. CDR1 and CDR2 from the germline V gene are MDHEN and SYDVKM. This CDR3 has 15 amino acids. CDR3 DNA: TGTGCCAGCAGTTTAAGGTCAGGGGCTGGAAACACCATATATTTT. This codes for CASSLRSGAGNTIYF.

The chain combines TRBV21-1 with TRBJ2-7; the table's D call TRBD1 went unverified against the DNA. TRBV21-1 is a pseudogene locus. CDR3 size: 15 residues. The CDR3 DNA follows: TGTGCCAGCAGCAAAGCACGCAGGGTTACCTACGAGCAGTACTTC. This sequence encodes CASSKARRVTYEQYF.